This TCR beta chain is from a study of OX40 agonist ivuxolimab in advanced cancers. Sequenced by immunoSEQ multiplex PCR; TCRdb stores in-frame clones only, minus some. The sample holds tens of thousands of clones, around 91% seen once. This CDR3 has 14 residues. Per germline, CDR1 SNHLY and CDR2 FYNNEI. The V and J ends lost 6 bases and 0 bases respectively, with 6 bases between them. On this clone: Its antigen is currently unknown.

Notes on the study in general: Specificity for antigen went undetermined in the expanded peripheral T cells.

This receptor was obtained from an adult with an advanced solid tumor such as melanoma, head and neck, liver or kidney cancer. This chain connects TRBV2 to TRBJ1-6; D remains unclear. The sequencing used CD4+ or CD8+ T cells sorted from blood, collected in a trial of the OX40 agonist ivuxolimab. This CDR3 is CASREGSYNSPLHF. The CDR3, as DNA: TGTGCCAGCAGGGAGGGCTCCTATAATTCACCCCTCCACTTT. The variable domain in full, completed from reference TRBV2 and TRBJ1-6, reads EPEVTQTPSHQVTQMGQEVILRCVPISNHLYFYWYRQILGQKVEFLVSFYNNEISEKSEIFDDQFSVERPDGSNFTLKIRSTKLEDSAMYFCASREGSYNSPLHFGNGTRLTVT.